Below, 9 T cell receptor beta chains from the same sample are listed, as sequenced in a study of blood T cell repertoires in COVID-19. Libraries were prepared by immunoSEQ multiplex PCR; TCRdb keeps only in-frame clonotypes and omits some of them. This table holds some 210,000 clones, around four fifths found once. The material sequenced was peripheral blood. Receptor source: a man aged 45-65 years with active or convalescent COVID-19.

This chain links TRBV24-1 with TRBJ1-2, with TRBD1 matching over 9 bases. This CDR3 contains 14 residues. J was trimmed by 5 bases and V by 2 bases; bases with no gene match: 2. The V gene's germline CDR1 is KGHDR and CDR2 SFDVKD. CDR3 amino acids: CATSDWDRDYGYTF. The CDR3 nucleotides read TGTGCCACCAGTGATTGGGACAGGGATTATGGCTACACCTTC.

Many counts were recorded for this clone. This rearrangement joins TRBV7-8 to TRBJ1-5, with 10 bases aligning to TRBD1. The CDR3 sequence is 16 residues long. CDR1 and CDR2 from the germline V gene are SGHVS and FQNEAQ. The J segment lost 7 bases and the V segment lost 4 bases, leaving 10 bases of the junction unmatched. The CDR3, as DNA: TGTGCCAGCAGCTCCGGTGGGACAGGGGTCCTCCAGCCCCAGCATTTT. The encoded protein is CASSSGGTGVLQPQHF.

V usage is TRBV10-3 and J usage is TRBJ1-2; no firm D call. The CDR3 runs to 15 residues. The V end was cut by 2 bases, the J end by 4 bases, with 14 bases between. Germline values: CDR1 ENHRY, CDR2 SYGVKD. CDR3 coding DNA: TGTGCCATCAGTGAGACCGTCGACAATCCCTATGGCTACACCTTC. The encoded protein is CAISETVDNPYGYTF.

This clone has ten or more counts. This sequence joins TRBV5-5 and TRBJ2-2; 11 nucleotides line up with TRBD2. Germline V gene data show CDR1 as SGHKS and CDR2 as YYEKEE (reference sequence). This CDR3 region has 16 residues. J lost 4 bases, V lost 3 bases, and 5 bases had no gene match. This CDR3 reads CASSWRLAGSTGELFF. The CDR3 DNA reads TGTGCCAGCAGCTGGAGACTAGCGGGGTCCACCGGGGAGCTGTTTTTT.

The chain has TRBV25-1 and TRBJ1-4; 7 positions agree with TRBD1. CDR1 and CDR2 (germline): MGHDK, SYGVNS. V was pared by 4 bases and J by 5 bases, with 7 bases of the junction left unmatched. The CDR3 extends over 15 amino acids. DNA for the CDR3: TGTGCCAGCAGTGTTACGACAGGGCGAAATGAAAAACTGTTTTTT. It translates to CASSVTTGRNEKLFF.

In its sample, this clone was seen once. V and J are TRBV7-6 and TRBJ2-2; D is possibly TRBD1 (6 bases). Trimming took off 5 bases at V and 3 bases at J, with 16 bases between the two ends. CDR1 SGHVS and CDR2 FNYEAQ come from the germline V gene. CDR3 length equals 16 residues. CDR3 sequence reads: CASSGWTASDTGELFF. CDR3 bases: TGTGCCAGCAGCGGGTGGACAGCGTCGGACACCGGGGAGCTGTTTTTT.

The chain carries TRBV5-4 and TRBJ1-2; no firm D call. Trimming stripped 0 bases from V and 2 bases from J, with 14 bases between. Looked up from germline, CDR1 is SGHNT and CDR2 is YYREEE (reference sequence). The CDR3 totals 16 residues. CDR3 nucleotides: TGTGCCAGCAGCTTGGGTGGCAGCGCGGGAAACTATGGCTACACCTTC. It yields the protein CASSLGGSAGNYGYTF.

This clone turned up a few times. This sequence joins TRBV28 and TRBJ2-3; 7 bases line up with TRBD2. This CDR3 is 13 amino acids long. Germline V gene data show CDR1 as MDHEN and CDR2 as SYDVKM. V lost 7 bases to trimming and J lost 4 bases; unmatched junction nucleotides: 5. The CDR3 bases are TGTGCCAGCACTCGGACTAGTTCAGATACGCAGTATTTT. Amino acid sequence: CASTRTSSDTQYF.

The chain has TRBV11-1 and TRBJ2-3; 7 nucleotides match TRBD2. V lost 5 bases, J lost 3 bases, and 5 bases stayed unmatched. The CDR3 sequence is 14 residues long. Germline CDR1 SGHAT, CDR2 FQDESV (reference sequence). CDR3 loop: CASSRSGGTDTQYF. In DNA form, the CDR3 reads TGTGCCAGCAGCCGTTCGGGAGGTACAGATACGCAGTATTTT.